This TCR beta chain originates from a study of cytomegalovirus exposure and HLA in healthy donors. General observations from the study: Overall, under 200 TCR beta chains were annotated as cytomegalovirus-associated.

The CDR3 is made up of 12 amino acids. Looked up from germline, CDR1 is WSHSY and CDR2 is SAAADI. V trimming: 6 bases; J trimming: 7 bases; junction bases outside the gene matches: 5. Vbeta (60) and Jbeta (13) primers were used in the PCR. Data came from immunoSEQ multiplex PCR; TCRdb stores just in-frame clones and leaves some out. This table has some 150,000 clones, 76% appearing once. Likely unrecorded immune exposures existed in these nominally healthy donors. A remark on this clone: Its antigen is as yet unknown.

Sequences were obtained from PBMCs. The clonotype was recovered from a female donor in good health and CMV-seronegative. The chain couples TRBV10-2 to TRBJ1-2, with 7 bases matching TRBD1. The CDR3: CASSSDRVGYTF. CDR3 coding DNA: TGCGCCAGCAGCTCCGACAGGGTTGGCTACACCTTC.